This record concerns one T cell receptor beta chain sequence. Its recognized antigen is unknown. No base qualities exist here, and no much larger clone lies one base off it. The method behind the library was the immunoSEQ multiplex PCR assay. The multiplex PCR relied on a mix of 60 forward primers for TCR Vbeta segments and 13 reverse primers for TCR Jbeta segments. A multiplex PCR assay on genomic DNA amplified the CDR3 region of rearranged TCR beta genes. Amplified TCR beta libraries were sequenced as 87-base-pair reads on the Illumina HiSeq System. From the authors' description of their analysis: A later analysis tallied 75 million to 95 million unique TCR beta chains across the 650 to 750 repertoires, and some 10 million of those chains were shared by two or more donors. Raw reads were error-corrected and collapsed into unique sequences by a nearest-neighbor algorithm in which closely related sequences were merged to remove PCR and sequencing errors. V, D and J gene segments were assigned by aligning CDR3 sequences to IMGT reference sequences. For a sequence to be retained, a match of at least six nucleotides was required to both a V gene segment and a J gene segment. A rearrangement counted as productive if the CDR3 had no stop codons and remained in frame with V and J, and every other rearrangement counted as non-productive. Following IMGT convention, CDR3 was defined as the stretch from the second conserved V-encoded cysteine to the conserved J-encoded phenylalanine. The earlier analysis of 587 of the donors excluded sequences that lacked an unambiguous match to a single V gene segment. An earlier analysis of a few hundred of the donors classified V segments as functional when productive rearrangements were above 56.7% and as segregating when the standard deviation between donors was above 5%. A statistical classification framework was built to diagnose cytomegalovirus status from the catalog of TCR beta chain sequences. A later analysis assigned V and J genes by comparing TCR nucleotide sequences with IMGT/GENE-DB human TR gene sequences. In a later analysis, CDR3 sequences and most-parsimonious VDJ recombination scenarios were assigned using the TCRdist pipeline. A later analysis defined each TCR beta chain by its CDR3 amino acid sequence plus V-gene family, and excluded reads lacking a unique V-gene family. In a later analysis, 450 to 600 highly shared, low-generation-probability nucleotide sequences were removed to address suspected cross-contamination and a sequencing artifact. In a later analysis, a clonal expansion index for each public chain was calculated from normalized within-repertoire ranks of inferred template counts. Generation probabilities in a later analysis came from a VDJ recombination model fitted to out-of-frame rearrangements, and those results were checked against IGoR. A later analysis scored TCR-TCR, TCR-HLA and TCR-CMV co-occurrence with hypergeometric tests, applying a repertoire-size bias correction to TCR pairs. In a later analysis, false discovery rates were estimated by permuting HLA or CMV assignments 20 times. In a later analysis, co-occurring TCRs were grouped using DBSCAN, and TCRdist sequence similarity was added for clustering within HLA-allele-positive subsets. Repertoires with fewer than 30,000 or more than 120,000 public chains were left out of co-occurrence clustering, as were four to six repertoires with anomalous nucleotide sharing. TCRdb retrieved this table from immuneACCESS and kept in-frame rearrangements only. Not all clones are present; in checked studies, unresolved V genes account for under half, and no reason is known for the remainder. That table supplies the V and J calls and clone size; D and trimming were determined from the DNA. The sample records a few hundred thousand clones, under 80% of which are singletons. The top ten hold roughly 2.4% of the sample.

This record comes from a study of cytomegalovirus exposure and HLA in healthy donors (dated by TCRdb to 2015 to 2018). In the study overall: According to an earlier analysis of 587 of the donors, roughly 180 million T cells yielded some 120 million unique TCR beta sequences and around 300 Gb of sequence data. Approximately 310 gigabases of sequencing data and approximately 92 million unique TCR sequences made up an early release that covered roughly 670 HLA-typed donors. The genetic ancestry cluster associated with self-reported Caucasian donors included roughly 84% of the approximately 430 genotyped donors. The study was designed to test whether signatures of past pathogen exposure could be identified by cataloging public T cell receptors. The study used immunosequencing to profile the T cell repertoires of several hundred subjects and linked those repertoires to cytomegalovirus serostatus. Along with the roughly 700-subject first cohort, a separate validation cohort of some 130 different subjects was used. High-throughput TCR immunosequencing, statistical association of individual TCRs with disease status, and machine learning were combined to predict cytomegalovirus infection status. A later analysis re-examined previously published TCR beta repertoires from around 670 donors and added high-resolution HLA genotyping to investigate patterns of TCR occurrence. In the later analysis, no new phenotypic data were used to find candidate immune exposures; instead, reliance was placed on TCR beta sequences and their occurrence across donors. An earlier analysis of some 600 of the donors applied high-throughput TCR beta sequencing to assess whether each TCR beta V gene segment acted as functional or pseudogenic. Donor age, sex, ethnicity and CMV serostatus were compiled together with the repertoire data. Genome-wide SNP genotypes for about 65% of the 666 donors were used in a later genetic analysis, which treated that subset as a discovery cohort. Every repertoire in the discovery cohort had been generated on one and the same sequencing platform. Class I and class II HLA loci were covered by the typing at four-digit resolution. The number of typed donors differed by locus: about 620-640 for A, B, C, DRB1 and DQB1; approximately 530 for DQA1; some 590 for DPA1; and around 450 for DPB1. Roughly 5 DR-DQ haplotypes were treated as single units for association and clustering because of strong linkage in the cohort. Across around 400 genotyped donors of the cohort, an average of about 240,000 unique TCR beta nucleotide sequences per donor were sequenced, and roughly 20% of those sequences were non-productive.

The CDR1 and CDR2 encoded by the germline V gene (reference sequence) are MNHEY and SMNVEV. Reading from cysteine to phenylalanine, the CDR3 counts 17 amino acids. Just CDR3 DNA is preserved here, 51 bases in frame from base 1. Germline trimming: 6 bases from V, 9 bases from J; junction bases outside gene matches: 14. On the study overall, not on this receptor specifically: A few of the identified cytomegalovirus-associated TCR beta chains were confirmed in vitro to be specific for cytomegalovirus antigens. At a false discovery rate of 0.05, a later analysis linked roughly 17,000 TCR beta sequences to specific HLA alleles. The sequencing pipeline was judged likely to have produced a cluster of highly shared sequence variants as a technical artifact. In a later analysis, most CMV-associated TCR beta chains were found to appear HLA-restricted, with HLA associations seemingly driven largely by CMV exposure. HLA typing was unavailable for some donors at each locus, so association tests used only the typed subset. Some IMGT-functional V segments, including TRBV6-2 and TRBV6-3, could not be told apart with the 87-base-pair reads, so those segments were excluded. In a later analysis, HLA-associated TCR beta chains showed more clonal expansion and lower generation probabilities than non-associated chains that were equally common. The earlier analysis of 587 of the donors excluded over 15 rarely observed V segments, including chromosome 9 orphons, because counts were too low. Roughly uniform sequencing depth across donors was assumed in presence/absence analyses, although this assumption may not hold. Strong co-occurrence of HLA alleles, especially DR and DQ, made assigning TCR associations to individual alleles difficult. Broadly in line with IMGT annotations, most TCR beta V segments showed up in productive rearrangements about 87% or about 30% of the time in an earlier analysis of 587 of the donors. In a later genetic analysis, fewer N-insertions in productive TCRs were reported among donors in an Asian-associated ancestry cluster than the roughly 700-donor mean. Linkage disequilibrium might explain the correlated functional status among segregating V segments, but an unknown experimental factor could not be excluded. In this cohort, only TCR beta chains were sequenced, and detectable features were limited by the absence of alpha or paired-chain data. A total of 150 or so TCR beta chains were listed by the study as associated with cytomegalovirus. Most TCR sequences were seen in very few donors, while some public TCRs were found in many individuals. The classifier was reported to diagnose cytomegalovirus status with high specificity and sensitivity in both the original and validation cohorts. According to a later analysis, TCR association rates differed among HLA loci, with DRB1 alleles showing the most associated TCRs and HLA-C alleles showing the fewest. A further reported finding was that TCR beta sequences accurately predicted the HLA-A and HLA-B alleles for most subjects in the first cohort. A later genetic analysis associated a missense DCLRE1C variant with V-gene and J-gene trimming of TCR beta chains, and an independent cohort replicated the association. It was suggested by the authors that the approach could potentially be generalized to other disease states and immunological phenotypes. Immune exposure information for the cohort was limited to CMV serostatus. A later analysis reported that several top co-occurrence clusters appeared linked to parvovirus B19, influenza, CMV and Epstein-Barr virus.

In total, fewer than 750 healthy bone marrow donors made up the cohort. All cohort members were sampled while nominally healthy, although unrecorded immune exposures were likely present. The donor tested CMV seronegative and was one of the 352 seronegative cohort members. Each donor provided a peripheral blood sample, and peripheral blood mononuclear cells were used for TCR beta sequencing. Genomic DNA was extracted from the blood cell samples with the Qiagen DNeasy Blood Extraction Kit. The receptor was isolated from a female donor in good health and CMV-seronegative. Specimen: PBMCs. The sequence links TRBV27 to TRBJ2-1, with 13 bases matching TRBD2. The nucleotide sequence is given as TGTGCCAGCAGCCGAGTGACTAGCGGGAGGAAGATTGGTGAGCAGTTCTTC. This encodes CASSRVTSGRKIGEQFF.